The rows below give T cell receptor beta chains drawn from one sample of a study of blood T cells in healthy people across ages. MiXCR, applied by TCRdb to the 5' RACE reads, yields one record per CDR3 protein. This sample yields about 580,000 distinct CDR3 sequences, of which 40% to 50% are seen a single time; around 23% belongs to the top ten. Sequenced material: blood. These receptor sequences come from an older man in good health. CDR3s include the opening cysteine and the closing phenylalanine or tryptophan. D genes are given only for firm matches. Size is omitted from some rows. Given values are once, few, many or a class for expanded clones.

CDR3nt: TGCAGTGCTAGACATAGCGGGAGGACAGGTAATGAGCAGTACTTC
CDR3aa: CSARHSGRTGNEQYF
d_gene: TRBD2
v_gene: TRBV20-1
abundance: NA
j_gene: TRBJ2-5

CDR3nt: TGTGCCGGCCGCAGGGACGCAAGCTCCTACGAGCAGTACTTC
CDR3aa: CAGRRDASSYEQYF
d_gene: NA
v_gene: TRBV6-2/TRBV6-3
abundance: NA
j_gene: TRBJ2-7

CDR3nt: TGTGCCAGCAGCTCTCGGTCCGGGGGTACCGCGGATGAAAAACTGTTTTTT
CDR3aa: CASSSRSGGTADEKLFF
d_gene: NA
v_gene: TRBV7-9
abundance: NA
j_gene: TRBJ1-4

CDR3nt: TGTGCCAGCAGTGAATTCGAGACTATGCAAGAGACCCAGTACTTC
CDR3aa: CASSEFETMQETQYF
d_gene: NA
v_gene: TRBV25-1
abundance: NA
j_gene: TRBJ2-5

CDR3nt: TGTGCCAGCAGAACGACAGGGAAGGCCGAGCAGTACTTC
CDR3aa: CASRTTGKAEQYF
d_gene: TRBD1
v_gene: TRBV27
abundance: NA
j_gene: TRBJ2-7

CDR3nt: TGTGCCAGCAGCCTCCGGATTGGGGCAAGCACAGATACGCAGTATTTT
CDR3aa: CASSLRIGASTDTQYF
d_gene: NA
v_gene: TRBV6-6
abundance: few
j_gene: TRBJ2-3

CDR3nt: TGTGCCAGCAGTGATAGGGCAGTTGTCTACGAGCAGTACTTC
CDR3aa: CASSDRAVVYEQYF
d_gene: NA
v_gene: TRBV6-2/TRBV6-3
abundance: NA
j_gene: TRBJ2-7

CDR3nt: TGCAGTGCCGGGAAGCCCGGGACTAGGTCCTACGAGCAGTACTTC
CDR3aa: CSAGKPGTRSYEQYF
d_gene: TRBD2
v_gene: TRBV20-1
abundance: few
j_gene: TRBJ2-7

CDR3nt: TGTGCCTGGAGCAAGGGACAGGGGGAAACAGATACGCAGTATTTT
CDR3aa: CAWSKGQGETDTQYF
d_gene: TRBD1
v_gene: TRBV30
abundance: few
j_gene: TRBJ2-3

CDR3nt: TGTGCCAGCAGCTTAACCCCCGTCACTGAAGCTTTCTTT
CDR3aa: CASSLTPVTEAFF
d_gene: NA
v_gene: TRBV7-3
abundance: NA
j_gene: TRBJ1-1

CDR3nt: TGTGCCAGCAGCCAGGGATTCGGGACAGGGGCGATCATTCAGCCCCAGCATTTT
CDR3aa: CASSQGFGTGAIIQPQHF
d_gene: TRBD1
v_gene: TRBV4-2
abundance: once
j_gene: TRBJ1-5

CDR3nt: TGCAGCGTCTTGGCAAATTTCCTATACAATGAGCAGTTCTTC
CDR3aa: CSVLANFLYNEQFF
d_gene: NA
v_gene: TRBV29-1
abundance: few
j_gene: TRBJ2-1

CDR3nt: TGCAGTGCCATTAAGACAGGGGCGAGCTCCTACAATGAGCAGTTCTTC
CDR3aa: CSAIKTGASSYNEQFF
d_gene: TRBD1
v_gene: TRBV20-1
abundance: NA
j_gene: TRBJ2-1

CDR3nt: TGTGCCAGCAGTGAACTTTGGGGGGGAACTAATGAAAAACTGTTTTTT
CDR3aa: CASSELWGGTNEKLFF
d_gene: NA
v_gene: TRBV25-1
abundance: once
j_gene: TRBJ1-4

CDR3nt: TGCAGCTCTGACTCGAACTCCTACAATGAGCAGTTCTTC
CDR3aa: CSSDSNSYNEQFF
d_gene: NA
v_gene: TRBV29-1
abundance: few
j_gene: TRBJ2-1

CDR3nt: TGCGCCAGCAGCTTGGGCAACAGCTACAATGAGCAGTTCTTC
CDR3aa: CASSLGNSYNEQFF
d_gene: NA
v_gene: TRBV5-1
abundance: few
j_gene: TRBJ2-1

CDR3nt: TGTGCCAGCAGCTTCGTCGGTGAAAAACTGTTTTTT
CDR3aa: CASSFVGEKLFF
d_gene: NA
v_gene: TRBV7-2
abundance: NA
j_gene: TRBJ1-4